This TCR beta chain was obtained from a study of technical replicates of blood from a few donors. This clone appeared a few times. Germline V gene lookup returns CDR1 MGHRA and CDR2 YSYEKL. The V end lost 2 bases, the J end lost 7 bases, and 12 bases lay between the germline ends. The CDR3 loop spans 14 amino acids. Data came from immunoSEQ multiplex PCR; TCRdb stores just in-frame clones and leaves some out. The data hold 79,000 or so clones, with 90% to 95% observed a single time. The V and J genes are TRBV4-1 and TRBJ2-1; perhaps TRBD1 as D (7 bases). The sequenced sample consisted of T cells isolated from PBMCs. The receptor was derived from a human donor in good health. The CDR3, as DNA: TGCGCCAGCAGCCAACCGACAGGGAGGAATGAGCAGTTCTTC. It codes for CASSQPTGRNEQFF.